This T cell receptor (beta chain) originates from a study of monozygotic twins with cystic fibrosis. From germline, CDR1 is MDHEN and CDR2 SYDVKM. Trimming removed 2 bases at V and 5 bases at J, with 7 bases between. The CDR3 length is 12 residues. Details on this clone: Its specificity is unknown.

Study-level points and caveats: Monozygotic CF twins shared more identical nucleotide clonotypes than unrelated patients.

This table comes from immunoSEQ multiplex PCR, and its TCRdb copy is limited to in-frame clones, with some not included. The data hold 22,000 or so clones, with about 87% observed a single time. Sequencing was carried out using blood. The gene calls are TRBV28 and TRBJ2-7; D is unclear. The clonotype originates from a woman between 25 and 40 years old with cystic fibrosis. CDR3 region: CASSLPLNEQYF. DNA of the CDR3: TGTGCCAGCAGTTTACCGTTAAACGAGCAGTACTTC.